This TCR beta chain is from a study of T cell responses to AZD1222 COVID-19 vaccine. Whole-study findings and limits: White British ancestry dominated among donors, who included more females, and clonal diversity was possibly underestimated. The breadth and depth of Spike-specific TCRs increased once two AZD1222 doses had been given.

Profiling relied on immunoSEQ multiplex PCR, and the TCRdb table lists in-frame clones only, not all of them. Seen here are about 94,000 clones, around 84% observed once, and the top ten hold about 4.5%. Unmatched junction bases numbered 9, after V lost 0 bases and J lost 9 bases. The CDR3 contains 15 residues. CDR1 and CDR2 from the germline V gene are GTSNPN and SVGIG (reference sequence). This clone showed up just once. Its antigen remains unidentified. The J gene is TRBJ1-5, the V gene TRBV30; 9 bases agree with TRBD1. The sequenced sample was peripheral blood, obtained 28 days after the second AZD1222 dose. This clonotype originated in an adult who received the AZD1222 COVID-19 vaccine. The CDR3 nucleotides read TGTGCCTGGAGTGTCAATGGACAGGGGATCAGGCCCCAGCATTTT. This codes for CAWSVNGQGIRPQHF.